A single sample is the source of the 28 T cell receptor beta chains below, sequenced in a study of T-cell memory formation after mild COVID-19. TCRdb used MiXCR to reprocess the 5' RACE reads, holding one entry per CDR3 protein. The sample contains tens of thousands of distinct CDR3 sequences, less than 15% of which appear only once. The sequencing input was PBMCs or a T cell subset sorted from them (not recorded which). These receptors all stem from an adult woman who had mild COVID-19 (a few samples of this study predate the infection). Cell type and time point are not known.

The chain uses TRBV2 and TRBJ2-2; a weak D match, TRBD1 (7 bases). The germline CDR1 and CDR2 sequences are SNHLY and FYNNEI. The ends were cut back, 6 bases at V and 2 bases at J, with 16 bases in the middle. This CDR3 contains 16 residues. CDR3 in DNA: TGTGCCAGCAGGGGGGGACAGCGCCGAAACACCGGGGAGCTGTTTTTT. It is translated as CASRGGQRRNTGELFF.

The chain is built from TRBV5-5 and TRBJ1-1; 7 bases are a match to TRBD1. Per germline, CDR1 SGHKS and CDR2 YYEKEE (reference sequence). V shed 1 base, J shed 2 bases, and the junction held 2 bases outside the gene matches. The CDR3 length is 14 residues. The DNA of the CDR3 is TGTGCCAGCAGCTTGCGACAGGGTAACACTGAAGCTTTCTTT. It specifies CASSLRQGNTEAFF.

Only a few counts were recorded for this clonotype. The V gene is TRBV29-1, the J gene TRBJ2-1, with no clear D. V was trimmed by 1 base and J by 9 bases, leaving 10 bases between them. Germline V CDR1 and CDR2: SQVTM, ANQGSEA. The CDR3 runs to 12 residues. The CDR3 spells CSVEVMDPEQFF. DNA of the CDR3: TGCAGCGTTGAAGTCATGGATCCTGAGCAGTTCTTC.

The J gene is TRBJ1-2, the V gene TRBV5-1; maybe TRBD1 (5 bases). The CDR3 sequence is 16 residues long. The V end lost 4 bases, the J end lost 4 bases, and 20 bases lay between the germline ends. Germline CDR1 SGHRS, CDR2 YFSETQ. CDR3 nucleotides: TGCGCCAGCAGCAGGGGCTGGAGAGACGACATCTATGGCTACACCTTC. Its translation is CASSRGWRDDIYGYTF.

This clonotype turned up a few times. The rearrangement links TRBV24-1 to TRBJ2-1; 10 bases fit TRBD2. The length of the CDR3 is 16 residues. After removal of 6 bases from V and 0 bases from J, the junction contained 4 bases not matched to a gene. Germline V CDR1 and CDR2: KGHDR, SFDVKD. The CDR3 sequence is CATSLSSGSSYNEQFF. The CDR3 DNA reads TGTGCCACCAGTTTATCTAGCGGGAGCTCCTACAATGAGCAGTTCTTC.

There are a few counts of this clonotype. The rearrangement joins TRBV20-1 to TRBJ2-7; either TRBD1 or TRBD2 may supply D (6 bases each). V was trimmed by 3 bases and J by 5 bases, leaving 17 bases between them. Germline V CDR1 and CDR2: DFQATT, SNEGSKA (reference sequence). This CDR3 region has 14 residues. Written as DNA, the CDR3 is TGCAGTGCTAGGAAAGGGGGGAATTGGAACGAGCAGTACTTC. Its translation: CSARKGGNWNEQYF.

About this clonotype itself: At one end the junction does not follow the germline gene, possibly because of a read error. The chain employs TRBV7-8 and TRBJ1-1; 8 bases match TRBD1. Per the germline V gene, CDR1 is SGHVS and CDR2 is FQNEAQ. The CDR3 contains 14 residues. The CDR3 sequence is CASRFGTGNTEAFF. CDR3 DNA sequence: TGTGCCAGCCGCTTCGGGACAGGGAACACTGAAGCTTTCTTT.

V and J are TRBV12-3 or TRBV12-4 and TRBJ2-7, with D possibly TRBD1 on 5 matching bases. The CDR3 totals 14 residues. Trimming took 6 bases from V and 0 from J, leaving 12 bases between them. CDR3 residues: CASSIQGPSYEQYF. In DNA form, the CDR3 reads TGTGCCAGCAGCATTCAGGGTCCCTCCTACGAGCAGTACTTC.

A few counts support this clonotype. Mismatch with germline at one junction end may stem from a read error. The chain combines TRBV5-1 with TRBJ1-2, with D uncertain. Germline CDR1 and CDR2: SGHRS and YFSETQ. The CDR3 has 13 residues. CDR3 sequence reads: CASSPSNTESLLF. In DNA form, the CDR3 reads TGCGCCAGCAGCCCAAGCAACACCGAGTCACTACTCTTC.

The chain combines TRBV14 with TRBJ2-2; 10 bases line up with TRBD2. The CDR3 has 15 amino acids. CDR1 is SGHDN and CDR2 is FVKESK in the germline V gene. V was pared by 4 bases and J by 4 bases, with 3 bases of the junction left unmatched. CDR3 in amino acids: CASSRLAGLTGELFF. The CDR3 coding sequence is TGTGCCAGCAGCCGACTAGCGGGCCTCACCGGGGAGCTGTTTTTT.

The table lists this clonotype with a few counts. This chain connects TRBV5-1 to TRBJ2-7; D is perhaps TRBD1 (6 bases). The V end lost 0 bases, the J end lost 1 base, and 11 bases lay between the germline ends. Germline-derived CDR1 and CDR2 are SGHRS and YFSETQ. The CDR3 has 15 residues. The CDR3 sequence: CASSLAGEKSYEQYF. The CDR3 nucleotides are TGCGCCAGCAGCTTGGCAGGGGAAAAATCCTACGAGCAGTACTTC. Together with reference TRBV5-1 and TRBJ2-7, the CDR3 gives the full variable domain: KAGVTQTPRYLIKTRGQQVTLSCSPISGHRSVSWYQQTPGQGLQFLFEYFSETQRNKGNFPGRFSGRQFSNSRSEMNVSTLELGDSALYLCASSLAGEKSYEQYFGPGTRLTVT.

The chain recombines TRBV12-3 or TRBV12-4 with TRBJ2-7; the D is unclear. CDR3 length: 14 residues. Trimming removed 2 bases at V and 4 bases at J, with 12 bases between. The CDR3 loop reads CASSLYGGTYEQYF. The CDR3 DNA follows: TGTGCCAGCAGTTTATACGGTGGAACATACGAGCAGTACTTC.

The chain is built from TRBV10-1 and TRBJ2-3; no clear D. The CDR3 covers 15 residues. Germline V CDR1 and CDR2: WNHNN, SYGVQD (reference sequence). Between the trimmed V and J ends, which lost 2 bases and 2 bases, there was a span of 11 bases. The CDR3 is CASSEDTNPTDTQYF. The DNA of the CDR3 is TGCGCCAGCAGTGAGGACACGAACCCCACAGATACGCAGTATTTT.

V usage is TRBV11-3 and J usage is TRBJ2-7, with D unclear. This CDR3 contains 14 residues. Per the germline V gene, CDR1 is SGHNT and CDR2 is YENEEA. The V gene lost 0 bases and the J gene lost 3 bases, with 9 bases spanning the gap. The CDR3 DNA follows: TGTGCCAGCAGCTTAGATATGGGGAACTACGAGCAGTACTTC. As protein: CASSLDMGNYEQYF.

The gene calls are TRBV5-1 and TRBJ2-7; D might be TRBD1 (6 bases). Trimming stripped 2 bases from V and 1 base from J, with 10 bases between. The CDR3 is 14 amino acids. Germline loops: CDR1 SGHRS, CDR2 YFSETQ. CDR3 bases: TGCGCCAGCAGCTTCGAGACAGGTTCCTACGAGCAGTACTTC. Its protein product is CASSFETGSYEQYF.

The chain employs TRBV5-1 and TRBJ1-1; D is ambiguous. V was pared by 2 bases and J by 3 bases, with 8 bases between. The CDR3 consists of 13 residues. CDR1 SGHRS and CDR2 YFSETQ come from the germline V gene. Written as DNA, the CDR3 is TGCGCCAGCAGCTTACCGGACTACACTGAAGCTTTCTTT. This translates into CASSLPDYTEAFF.

The V gene is TRBV6-2 or TRBV6-3, the J gene TRBJ2-7; D gene ambiguous. Germline CDR1 MNHEY, CDR2 SVGEGT. V dropped 4 bases and J dropped 1 base, with 14 bases sitting between them. This CDR3 has 15 amino acids. DNA for the CDR3: TGTGCCAGCAGTTTAGTGGAGAGGTTATCCTACGAGCAGTACTTC. This codes for CASSLVERLSYEQYF.

This clonotype was seen at least ten times. V is TRBV9 and J is TRBJ2-5, with D uncertain. The CDR3 has 13 amino acids. Trimming removed 4 bases at V and 5 bases at J, with 12 bases between. CDR1 is SGDLS and CDR2 is YYNGEE in the germline V gene. The CDR3 region has the DNA TGTGCCAGCAGCTCTTCGGGTACGGAGACCCAGTACTTC. Amino acid sequence: CASSSSGTETQYF.

In this sample, this clonotype turned up many times. The junction departs from germline at one end; a sequencing error may be responsible. The V call is TRBV5-1, the J call TRBJ2-7, with 9 bases lining up with TRBD1. Germline CDR1 is SGHRS and CDR2 is YFSETQ. The CDR3 is 14 residues long. This CDR3 is CASSPGTGSYEQYF. DNA for the CDR3: TGTGCCAGCAGCCCAGGGACAGGGTCCTACGAGCAGTACTTC.

This clonotype was found many times. The chain joins TRBV7-8 to TRBJ2-5, with a weak D call TRBD2 (6 bases). The V and J ends lost 3 bases and 2 bases respectively, with 10 bases between them. This CDR3 comprises 14 residues. The germline CDR1 and CDR2 sequences are SGHVS and FQNEAQ. The CDR3 nucleotides are TGTGCCAGCAGCTTCGGGGGAGCACAAGAGACCCAGTACTTC. Translation gives CASSFGGAQETQYF.

This clonotype came up a few times. The chain combines TRBV29-1 with TRBJ2-3; a possible D gene is TRBD2 (5 bases). Deletions cut 5 bases from V and 1 base from J, with 19 bases between. The CDR3 totals 16 residues. CDR1 is SQVTM, CDR2 ANQGSEA, per germline. The CDR3 sequence: CSVHSRRGQGTDTQYF. CDR3 DNA: TGCAGCGTTCATTCTCGTCGGGGTCAGGGCACAGATACGCAGTATTTT.

The chain couples TRBV7-2 to TRBJ1-2, with D possibly TRBD1 on 6 matching bases. The CDR3 spans 14 residues. V lost 5 bases, J lost 4 bases, and 14 bases lay in between. The germline gives CDR1 SGHTA, CDR2 FQGNSA. The CDR3 coding sequence is TGTGCCAGCAGCACCCCGGACAGCTTCTATGGCTACACCTTC. Encoded protein: CASSTPDSFYGYTF.

This clonotype showed up many times. The chain employs TRBV12-3 or TRBV12-4 and TRBJ2-7, with a tentative D call TRBD1 (8 bases). This CDR3 has 17 amino acids. The germline V and J ends were trimmed by 3 bases and 5 bases, with 23 bases remaining between them. CDR3 in DNA: TGTGCCAGCAGTTTCTGGGGCGGGGGACAGGAGGAACACGAGCAGTACTTC. Translating gives CASSFWGGGQEEHEQYF.

V usage is TRBV7-2 and J usage is TRBJ2-5, with 7 bases identical to TRBD2. The CDR3 spans 20 residues. V gave up 4 bases and J gave up 4 bases; unmatched junction bases: 24. Germline values: CDR1 SGHTA, CDR2 FQGNSA. Here the CDR3 reads CASSSGPYRAGYSGGETQYF. CDR3 coding DNA: TGTGCCAGCAGCTCGGGGCCCTATAGGGCGGGGTACTCGGGGGGAGAGACCCAGTACTTC.

In its sample, this clonotype was seen a few times. The V gene is TRBV13, the J gene TRBJ2-5, with 7 bases that match TRBD1. This CDR3 has 14 residues. The germline V gene encodes CDR1 PRHDT and CDR2 FYEKMQ (reference sequence). V lost 4 bases to trimming and J lost 4 bases; unmatched junction nucleotides: 6. CDR3 amino acids: CASSSSTGPETQYF. In DNA form, the CDR3 reads TGTGCCAGCAGCTCATCGACAGGGCCAGAGACCCAGTACTTC.

The J gene is TRBJ2-3, the V gene TRBV29-1; D tentatively reads TRBD1 or TRBD2 (5 bases each). CDR1 SQVTM and CDR2 ANQGSEA come from the germline V gene. The CDR3 has 14 amino acids. V was pared by 4 bases and J by 1 base, with 12 bases between. The DNA of the CDR3 is TGCAGCGTTGTACTACAGGAGGGCACAGATACGCAGTATTTT. The encoded protein is CSVVLQEGTDTQYF.

The J gene is TRBJ2-1, the V gene TRBV12-3 or TRBV12-4; 8 bases align to TRBD1. V was pared by 5 bases and J by 7 bases, with 7 bases of the junction left unmatched. CDR3 size: 14 residues. The DNA for the CDR3 is TGTGCCAGCAGTAACGGACAGGGTGGGAATGAGCAGTTCTTC. Residues: CASSNGQGGNEQFF.

This clonotype was seen only a few times. The rearrangement uses TRBV11-2 and TRBJ2-5; 7 nucleotides match TRBD1. The CDR3 has 16 amino acids. CDR1 SGHAT and CDR2 FQNNGV come from the germline V gene. With V trimmed by 5 bases and J by 4 bases, 13 bases remained unmatched. This CDR3 reads CASSPTPGGLGETQYF. The CDR3 nucleotides read TGTGCCAGCAGCCCTACCCCAGGGGGTTTAGGAGAGACCCAGTACTTC. Based on the CDR3 plus reference TRBV11-2 and TRBJ2-5, the full variable domain is EAGVAQSPRYKIIEKRQSVAFWCNPISGHATLYWYQQILGQGPKLLIQFQNNGVVDDSQLPKDRFSAERLKGVDSTLKIQPAKLEDSAVYLCASSPTPGGLGETQYFGPGTRLLVL.